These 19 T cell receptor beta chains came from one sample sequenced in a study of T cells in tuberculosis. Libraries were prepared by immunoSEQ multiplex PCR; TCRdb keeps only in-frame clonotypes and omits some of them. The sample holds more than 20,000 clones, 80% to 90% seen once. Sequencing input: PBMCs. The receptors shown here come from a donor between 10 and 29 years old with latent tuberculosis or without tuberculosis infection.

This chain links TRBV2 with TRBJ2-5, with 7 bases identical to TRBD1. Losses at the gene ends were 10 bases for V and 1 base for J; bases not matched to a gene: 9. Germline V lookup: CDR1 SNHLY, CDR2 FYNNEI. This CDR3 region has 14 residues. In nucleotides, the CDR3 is TGTGCCACCCTAAGAGCAGGGGGCCAAGAGACCCAGTACTTC. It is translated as CATLRAGGQETQYF.

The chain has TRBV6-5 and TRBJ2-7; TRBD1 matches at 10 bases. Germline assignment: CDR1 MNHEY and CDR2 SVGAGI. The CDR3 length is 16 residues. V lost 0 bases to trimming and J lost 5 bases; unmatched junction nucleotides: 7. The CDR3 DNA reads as TGTGCCAGCAGTTACTCCTCGAGACAGGGGGCTAACGAGCAGTACTTC. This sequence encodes CASSYSSRQGANEQYF.

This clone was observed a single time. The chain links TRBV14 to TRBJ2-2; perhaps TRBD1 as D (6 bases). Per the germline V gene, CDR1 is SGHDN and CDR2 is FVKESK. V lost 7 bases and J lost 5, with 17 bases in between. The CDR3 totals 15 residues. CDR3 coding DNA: TGTGCCAGCAAACAAACGCAGGGGTCAACCGGGGAGCTGTTTTTT. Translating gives CASKQTQGSTGELFF.

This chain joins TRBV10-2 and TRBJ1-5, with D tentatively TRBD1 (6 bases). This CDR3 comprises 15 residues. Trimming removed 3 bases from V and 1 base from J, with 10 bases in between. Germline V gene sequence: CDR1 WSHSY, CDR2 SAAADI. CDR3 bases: TGCGCCAGCAGTGAAGTTGGACAGAGCAATCAGCCCCAGCATTTT. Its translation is CASSEVGQSNQPQHF.

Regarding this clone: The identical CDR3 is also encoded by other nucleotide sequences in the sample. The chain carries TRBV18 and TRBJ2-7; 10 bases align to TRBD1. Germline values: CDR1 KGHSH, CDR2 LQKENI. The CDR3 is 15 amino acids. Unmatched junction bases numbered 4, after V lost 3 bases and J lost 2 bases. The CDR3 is CASSPRDRGTYEQYF. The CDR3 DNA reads TGTGCCAGCTCACCCCGGGACAGGGGAACCTACGAGCAGTACTTC.

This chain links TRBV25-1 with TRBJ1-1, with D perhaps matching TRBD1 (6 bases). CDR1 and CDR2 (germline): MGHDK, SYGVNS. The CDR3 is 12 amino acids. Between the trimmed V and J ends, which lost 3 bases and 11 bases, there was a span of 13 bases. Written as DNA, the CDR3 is TGTGCCAGCAGTGATGGGGACATGCGGGCTTTCTTT. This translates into CASSDGDMRAFF.

The CDR3 here is CASRLQGYNNSPLHF. The CDR3 DNA is TGTGCCAGCAGACTCCAGGGTTATAATAATTCACCCCTCCACTTT. This sequence joins TRBV6-6 and TRBJ1-6; a weak D match, TRBD1 (5 bases). The V end was cut by 6 bases, the J end by 5 bases, with 14 bases between. Germline CDR1 and CDR2: MNHNY and SVGAGI (reference sequence). The CDR3 runs 15 residues.

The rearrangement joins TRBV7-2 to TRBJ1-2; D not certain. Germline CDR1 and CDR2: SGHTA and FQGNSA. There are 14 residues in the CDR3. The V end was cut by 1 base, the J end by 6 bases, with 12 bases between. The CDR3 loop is CASSLVRVSDGYTF. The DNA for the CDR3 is TGTGCCAGCAGCTTAGTGCGGGTCTCGGATGGCTACACCTTC. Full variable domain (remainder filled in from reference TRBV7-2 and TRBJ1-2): GAGVSQSPSNKVTEKGKDVELRCDPISGHTALYWYRQSLGQGLEFLIYFQGNSAPDKSGLPSDRFSAERTGGSVSTLTIQRTQQEDSAVYLCASSLVRVSDGYTFGSGTRLTVV.

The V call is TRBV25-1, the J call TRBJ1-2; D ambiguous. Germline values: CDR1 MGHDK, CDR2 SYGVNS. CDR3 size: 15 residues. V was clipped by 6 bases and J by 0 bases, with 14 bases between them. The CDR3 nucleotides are TGTGCCAGCAGCCCCTATGGCAGGTCTAACTATGGCTACACCTTC. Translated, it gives CASSPYGRSNYGYTF.

The DNA of the CDR3 is TGTGCCAGCAGTGCTGGGGAGGAATACTATGGCTACACCTTC. Encoded protein: CASSAGEEYYGYTF. The J gene is TRBJ1-2, the V gene TRBV6-1; D gene uncertain. Germline V gives CDR1 MNHNS, CDR2 SASEGT. This CDR3 region has 14 residues. Trimming removed 4 bases from V and 3 bases from J, with 12 bases in between.

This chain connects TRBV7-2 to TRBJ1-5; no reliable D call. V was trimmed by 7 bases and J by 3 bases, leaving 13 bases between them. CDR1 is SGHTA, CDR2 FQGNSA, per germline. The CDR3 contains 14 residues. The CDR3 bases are TGTGCCAGCACCCAAACCGCGTTCAATCAGCCCCAGCATTTT. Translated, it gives CASTQTAFNQPQHF.

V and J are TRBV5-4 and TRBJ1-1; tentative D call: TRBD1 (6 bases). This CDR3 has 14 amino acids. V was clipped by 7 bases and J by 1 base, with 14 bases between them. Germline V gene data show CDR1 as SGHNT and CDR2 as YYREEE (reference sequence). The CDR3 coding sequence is TGTGCCAGCTATAGGGGGGGAGGGAACACTGAAGCTTTCTTT. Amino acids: CASYRGGGNTEAFF.

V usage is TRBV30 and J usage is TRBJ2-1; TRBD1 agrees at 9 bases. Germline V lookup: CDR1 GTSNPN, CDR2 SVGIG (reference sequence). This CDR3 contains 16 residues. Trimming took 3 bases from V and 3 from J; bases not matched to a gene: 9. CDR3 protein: CAWRRTGAPIYNEQFF. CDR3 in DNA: TGTGCCTGGAGGCGGACAGGGGCGCCCATCTACAATGAGCAGTTCTTC.

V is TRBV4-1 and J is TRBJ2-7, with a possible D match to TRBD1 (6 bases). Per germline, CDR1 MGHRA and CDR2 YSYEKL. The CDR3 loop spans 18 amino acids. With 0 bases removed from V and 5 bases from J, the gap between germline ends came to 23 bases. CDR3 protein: CASSQDPKKTGTGDEQYF. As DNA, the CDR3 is TGCGCCAGCAGCCAAGATCCCAAAAAGACAGGAACGGGTGACGAGCAGTACTTC.

CDR3 region: CASSITDGGASYNEQFF. CDR3 in DNA: TGTGCCAGTAGTATAACCGACGGGGGGGCCTCCTACAATGAGCAGTTCTTC. The chain couples TRBV19 to TRBJ2-1; 8 bases align to TRBD2. Germline V CDR1 and CDR2: LNHDA, SQIVND (reference sequence). This CDR3 region has 17 residues. J lost 0 bases, V lost 2 bases, and 6 bases had no gene match.

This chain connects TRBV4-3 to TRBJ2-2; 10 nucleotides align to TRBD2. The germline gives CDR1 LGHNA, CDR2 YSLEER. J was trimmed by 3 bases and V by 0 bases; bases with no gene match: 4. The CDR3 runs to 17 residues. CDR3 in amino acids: CASSQDLSGGDTGELFF. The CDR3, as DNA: TGCGCCAGCAGCCAAGATCTAAGCGGGGGGGACACCGGGGAGCTGTTTTTT.

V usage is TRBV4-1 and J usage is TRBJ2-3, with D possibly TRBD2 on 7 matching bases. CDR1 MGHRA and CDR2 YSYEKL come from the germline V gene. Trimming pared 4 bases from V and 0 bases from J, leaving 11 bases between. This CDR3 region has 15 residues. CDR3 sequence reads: CASSLKGGSTDTQYF. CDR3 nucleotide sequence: TGCGCCAGCAGCCTCAAGGGGGGGAGCACAGATACGCAGTATTTT.

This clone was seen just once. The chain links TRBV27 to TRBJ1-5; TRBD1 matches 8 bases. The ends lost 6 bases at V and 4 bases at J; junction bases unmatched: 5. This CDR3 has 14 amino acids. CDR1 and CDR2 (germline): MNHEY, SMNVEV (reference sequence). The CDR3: CASRGTGLNQPQHF. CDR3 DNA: TGTGCCAGCAGAGGGACAGGCCTTAATCAGCCCCAGCATTTT.

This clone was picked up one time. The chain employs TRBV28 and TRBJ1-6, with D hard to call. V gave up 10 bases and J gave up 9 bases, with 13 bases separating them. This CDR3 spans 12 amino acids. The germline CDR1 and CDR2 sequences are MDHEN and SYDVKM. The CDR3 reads CATGRESSPLHF. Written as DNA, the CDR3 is TGTGCCACCGGGCGGGAGAGTTCACCCCTCCACTTT.